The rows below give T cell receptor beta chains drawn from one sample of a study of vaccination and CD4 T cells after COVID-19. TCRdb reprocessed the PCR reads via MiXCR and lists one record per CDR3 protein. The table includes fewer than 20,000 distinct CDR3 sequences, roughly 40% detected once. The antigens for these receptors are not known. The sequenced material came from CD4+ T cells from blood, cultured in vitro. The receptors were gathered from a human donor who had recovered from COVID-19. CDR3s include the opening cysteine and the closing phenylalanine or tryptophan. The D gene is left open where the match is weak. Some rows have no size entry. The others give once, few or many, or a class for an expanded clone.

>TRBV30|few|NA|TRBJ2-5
CAWSHRVPGSQETQYF
TGTGCCTGGAGTCATAGGGTTCCGGGTTCCCAAGAGACCCAGTACTTC
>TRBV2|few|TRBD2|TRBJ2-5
CASTTSAGETQYF
TGTGCCAGCACGACTAGCGCAGGGGAGACCCAGTACTTC
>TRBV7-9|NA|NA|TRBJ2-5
CASSPRASQETQYF
TGTGCCAGCAGCCCCAGGGCAAGCCAAGAGACCCAGTACTTC
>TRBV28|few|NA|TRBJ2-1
CASRPWVGGELNEQFF
TGTGCCAGCAGGCCATGGGTAGGCGGGGAGCTCAATGAGCAGTTCTTC
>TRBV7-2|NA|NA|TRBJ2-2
CASSPGPNTGELFF
TGTGCCAGCAGCCCAGGGCCGAACACCGGGGAGCTGTTTTTT
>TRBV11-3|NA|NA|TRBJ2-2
CASSSGLGNTGELFF
TGTGCCAGCAGCTCCGGGCTGGGGAACACCGGGGAGCTGTTTTTT
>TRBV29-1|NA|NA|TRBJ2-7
CSVDRDGYEQYF
TGCAGCGTCGATCGGGACGGCTACGAGCAGTACTTC
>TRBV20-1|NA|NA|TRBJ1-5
CSASRGNQPQHF
TGCAGTGCTAGTAGAGGGAATCAGCCCCAGCATTTT
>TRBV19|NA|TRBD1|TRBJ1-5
CASSGRDRLQRPQHF
TGTGCCAGTAGTGGCCGGGACAGATTACAGCGGCCCCAGCATTTT
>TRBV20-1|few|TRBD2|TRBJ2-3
CSASGSGRRMSTDTQYF
TGCAGTGCTAGTGGTAGCGGGAGAAGGATGAGCACAGATACGCAGTATTTT
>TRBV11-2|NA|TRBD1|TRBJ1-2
CASSEGQGYGYTF
TGTGCCAGCAGCGAGGGACAGGGCTATGGCTACACCTTC
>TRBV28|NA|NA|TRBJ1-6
CASSITGSFNSPLHF
TGTGCCAGCAGTATAACAGGGTCCTTTAATTCACCCCTCCACTTT
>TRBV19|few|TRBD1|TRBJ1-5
CASSMTGGSNQPQHF
TGTGCCAGTAGTATGACAGGGGGCAGCAATCAGCCCCAGCATTTT
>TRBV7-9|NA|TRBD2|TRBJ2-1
CASRSRGGVSYNEQFF
TGTGCCAGCAGGTCCCGGGGGGGAGTATCCTACAATGAGCAGTTCTTC
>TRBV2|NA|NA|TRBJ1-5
CASSVDNQPQHF
TGTGCCAGCAGTGTAGACAATCAGCCCCAGCATTTT
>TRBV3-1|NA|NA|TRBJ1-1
CASSQEEAEAFF
TGTGCCAGCAGCCAAGAGGAGGCTGAAGCTTTCTTT